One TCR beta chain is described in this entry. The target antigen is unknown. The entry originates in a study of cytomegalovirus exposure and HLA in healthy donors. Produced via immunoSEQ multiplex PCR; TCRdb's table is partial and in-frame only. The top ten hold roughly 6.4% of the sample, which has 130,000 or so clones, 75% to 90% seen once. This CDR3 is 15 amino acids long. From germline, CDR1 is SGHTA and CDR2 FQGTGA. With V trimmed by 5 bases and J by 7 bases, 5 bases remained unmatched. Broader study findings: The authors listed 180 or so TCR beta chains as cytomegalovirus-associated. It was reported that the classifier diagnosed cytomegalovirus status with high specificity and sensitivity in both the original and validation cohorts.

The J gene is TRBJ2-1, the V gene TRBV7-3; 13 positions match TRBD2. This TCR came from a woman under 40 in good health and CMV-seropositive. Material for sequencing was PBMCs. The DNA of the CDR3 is TGTGCCAGCAGCCCACTAGCGGGAGGGCCGAATGAGCAGTTCTTC. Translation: CASSPLAGGPNEQFF. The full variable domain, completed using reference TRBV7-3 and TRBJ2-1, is GAGVSQTPSNKVTEKGKYVELRCDPISGHTALYWYRQSLGQGPEFLIYFQGTGAADDSGLPNDRFFAVRPEGSVSTLKIQRTERGDSAVYLCASSPLAGGPNEQFFGPGTRLTVL.